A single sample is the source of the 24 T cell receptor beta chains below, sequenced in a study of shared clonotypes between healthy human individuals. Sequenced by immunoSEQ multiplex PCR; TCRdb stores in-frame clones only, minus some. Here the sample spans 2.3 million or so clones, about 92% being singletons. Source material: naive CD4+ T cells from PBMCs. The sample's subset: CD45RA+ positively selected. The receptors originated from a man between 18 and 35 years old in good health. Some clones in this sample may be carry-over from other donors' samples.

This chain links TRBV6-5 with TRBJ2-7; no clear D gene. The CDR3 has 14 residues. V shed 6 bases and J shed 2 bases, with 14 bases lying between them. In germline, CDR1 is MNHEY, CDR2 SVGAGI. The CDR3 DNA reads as TGTGCCAGCAGCCGATCGAGTGGTCCCTACGAGCAGTACTTC. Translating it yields CASSRSSGPYEQYF.

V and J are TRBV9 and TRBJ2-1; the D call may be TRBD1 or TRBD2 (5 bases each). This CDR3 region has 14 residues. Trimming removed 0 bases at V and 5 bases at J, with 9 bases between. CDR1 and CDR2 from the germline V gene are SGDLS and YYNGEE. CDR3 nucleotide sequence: TGTGCCAGCAGCGTAGCTACGGGGCACAATGAGCAGTTCTTC. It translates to CASSVATGHNEQFF.

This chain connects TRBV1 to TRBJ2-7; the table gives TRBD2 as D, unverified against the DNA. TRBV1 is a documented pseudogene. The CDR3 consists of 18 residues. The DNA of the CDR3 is TGCACCAGCAGCCTCTTTATCATGAGGCGGGAGGACCCCGACGAGCAGTACTTC. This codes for CTSSLFIMRREDPDEQYF.

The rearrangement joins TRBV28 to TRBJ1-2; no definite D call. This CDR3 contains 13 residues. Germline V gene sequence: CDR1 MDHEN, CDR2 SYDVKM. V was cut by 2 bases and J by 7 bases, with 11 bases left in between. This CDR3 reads CASSLRQGPGYTF. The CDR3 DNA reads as TGTGCCAGCAGTTTAAGGCAAGGGCCTGGCTACACCTTC.

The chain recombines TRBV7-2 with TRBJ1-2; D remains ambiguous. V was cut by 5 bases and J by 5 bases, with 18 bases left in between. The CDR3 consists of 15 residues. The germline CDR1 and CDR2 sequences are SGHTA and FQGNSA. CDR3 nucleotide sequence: TGTGCCAGCAGCCCCCGGGTCTTCTTCGGGTATGGCTACACCTTC. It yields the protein CASSPRVFFGYGYTF.

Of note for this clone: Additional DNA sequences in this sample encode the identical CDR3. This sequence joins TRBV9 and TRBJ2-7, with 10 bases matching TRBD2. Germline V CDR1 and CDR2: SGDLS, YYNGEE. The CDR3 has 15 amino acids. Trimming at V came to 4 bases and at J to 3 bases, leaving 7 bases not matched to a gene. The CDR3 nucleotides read TGTGCCAGCAGCCCCCGAACTAGCGGGAACTACGAGCAGTACTTC. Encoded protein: CASSPRTSGNYEQYF. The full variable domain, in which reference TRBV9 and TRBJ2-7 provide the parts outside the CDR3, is DSGVTQTPKHLITATGQRVTLRCSPRSGDLSVYWYQQSLDQGLQFLIQYYNGEERAKGNILERFSAQQFPDLHSELNLSSLELGDSALYFCASSPRTSGNYEQYFGPGTRLTVT.

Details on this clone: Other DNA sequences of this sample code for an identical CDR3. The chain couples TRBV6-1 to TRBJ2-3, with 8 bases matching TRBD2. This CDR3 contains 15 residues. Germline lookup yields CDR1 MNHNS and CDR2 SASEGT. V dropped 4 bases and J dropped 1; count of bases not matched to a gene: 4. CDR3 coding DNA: TGTGCCAGCAGTGGACTAGCGCTCGGCACAGATACGCAGTATTTT. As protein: CASSGLALGTDTQYF.

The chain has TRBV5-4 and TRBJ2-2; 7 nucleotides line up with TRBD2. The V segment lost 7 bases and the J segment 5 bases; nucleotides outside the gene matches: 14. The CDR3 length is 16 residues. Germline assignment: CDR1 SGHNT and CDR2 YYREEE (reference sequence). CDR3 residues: CASFKSGDPATGELFF. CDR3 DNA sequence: TGTGCCAGCTTCAAAAGCGGGGACCCCGCGACCGGGGAGCTGTTTTTT.

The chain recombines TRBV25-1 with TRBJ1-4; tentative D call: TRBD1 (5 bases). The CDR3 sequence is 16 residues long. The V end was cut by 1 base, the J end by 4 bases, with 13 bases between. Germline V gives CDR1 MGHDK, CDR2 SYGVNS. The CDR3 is CASSESSRVYNEKLFF. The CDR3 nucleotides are TGTGCCAGCAGTGAATCTAGCAGGGTCTATAATGAAAAACTGTTTTTT.

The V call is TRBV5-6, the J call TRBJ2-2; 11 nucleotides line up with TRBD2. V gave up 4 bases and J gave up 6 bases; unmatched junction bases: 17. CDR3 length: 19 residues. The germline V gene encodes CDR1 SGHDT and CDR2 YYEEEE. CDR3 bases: TGTGCCAGCAGCCCCCCACCGTTAGCGGGAGGGCCTGTTCCCGGGGAGCTGTTTTTT. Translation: CASSPPPLAGGPVPGELFF.

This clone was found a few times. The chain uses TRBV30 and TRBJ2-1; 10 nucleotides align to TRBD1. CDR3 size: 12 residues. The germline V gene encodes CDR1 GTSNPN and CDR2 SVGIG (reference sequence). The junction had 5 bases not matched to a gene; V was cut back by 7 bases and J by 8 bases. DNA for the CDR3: TGTGCCTCCGGACAGGGGGATGATGAGCAGTTCTTC. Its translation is CASGQGDDEQFF.

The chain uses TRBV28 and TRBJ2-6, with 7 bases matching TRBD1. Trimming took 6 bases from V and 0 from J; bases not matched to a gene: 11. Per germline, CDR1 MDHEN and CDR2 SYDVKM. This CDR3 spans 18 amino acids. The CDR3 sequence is CASSLRQGIRSGANVLTF. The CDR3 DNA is TGTGCCAGCAGCCTCCGACAGGGTATCCGCTCTGGGGCCAACGTCCTGACTTTC.

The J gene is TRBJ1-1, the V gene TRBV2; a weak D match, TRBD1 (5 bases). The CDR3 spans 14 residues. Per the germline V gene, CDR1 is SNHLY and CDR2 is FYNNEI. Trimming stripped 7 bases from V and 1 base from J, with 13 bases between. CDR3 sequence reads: CASKDRRENTEAFF. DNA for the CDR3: TGTGCCAGCAAAGACAGACGGGAGAACACTGAAGCTTTCTTT.

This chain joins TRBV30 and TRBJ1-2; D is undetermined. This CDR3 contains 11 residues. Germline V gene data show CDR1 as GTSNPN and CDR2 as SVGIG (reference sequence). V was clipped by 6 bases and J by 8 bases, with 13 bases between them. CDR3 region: CACEPLRGYTF. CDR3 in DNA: TGTGCCTGTGAGCCCCTGAGAGGCTACACCTTC.

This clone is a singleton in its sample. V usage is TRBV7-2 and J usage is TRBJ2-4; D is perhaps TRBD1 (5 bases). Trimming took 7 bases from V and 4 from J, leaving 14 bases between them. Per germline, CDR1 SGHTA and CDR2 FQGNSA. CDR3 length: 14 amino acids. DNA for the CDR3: TGTGCCAGCACCTCCCTCGACAGAAAAAACATTCAGTACTTC. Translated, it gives CASTSLDRKNIQYF.

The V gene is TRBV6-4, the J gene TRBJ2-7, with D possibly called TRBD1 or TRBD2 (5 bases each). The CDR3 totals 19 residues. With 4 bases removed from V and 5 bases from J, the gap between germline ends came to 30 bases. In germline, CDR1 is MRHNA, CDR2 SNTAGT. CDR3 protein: CASSGGRSGPPLIVHEQYF. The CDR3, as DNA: TGTGCCAGCAGTGGGGGACGTTCGGGACCCCCGCTAATAGTGCACGAGCAGTACTTC.

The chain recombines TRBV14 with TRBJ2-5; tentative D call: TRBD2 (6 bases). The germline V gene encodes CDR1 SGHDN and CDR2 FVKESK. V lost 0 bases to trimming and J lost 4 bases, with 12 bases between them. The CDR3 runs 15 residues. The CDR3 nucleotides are TGTGCCAGCAGCCAAGATGGCGGGGTTGGAGAGACCCAGTACTTC. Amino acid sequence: CASSQDGGVGETQYF.

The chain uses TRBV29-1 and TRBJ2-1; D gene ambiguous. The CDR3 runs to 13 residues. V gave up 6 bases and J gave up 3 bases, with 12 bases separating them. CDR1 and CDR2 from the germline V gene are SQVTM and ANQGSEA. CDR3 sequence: CSVESWDYNEQFF. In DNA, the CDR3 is TGCAGCGTGGAGAGCTGGGACTACAATGAGCAGTTCTTC.

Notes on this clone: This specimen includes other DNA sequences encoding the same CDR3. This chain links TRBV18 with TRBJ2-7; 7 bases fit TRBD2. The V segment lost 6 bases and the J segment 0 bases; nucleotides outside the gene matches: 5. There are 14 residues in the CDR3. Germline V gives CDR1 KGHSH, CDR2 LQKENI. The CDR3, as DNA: TGTGCCAGCTCCCCGACGGGGGGCTCCTACGAGCAGTACTTC. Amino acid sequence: CASSPTGGSYEQYF.

The CDR3: CASSYPSILTGQYF. The CDR3 DNA reads TGTGCCAGCAGTTATCCCTCCATCCTGACGGGGCAGTACTTC. This chain joins TRBV6-5 and TRBJ2-7; D uncertain. The CDR3 sequence is 14 residues long. The germline gives CDR1 MNHEY, CDR2 SVGAGI. V was shortened by 3 bases and J by 9 bases, with 18 bases between the two germline ends.

CDR3 nucleotide sequence: TGTGCCAGCAGCACCCCCGGGGTTAAGACCCAGTACTTC. As protein: CASSTPGVKTQYF. V usage is TRBV28 and J usage is TRBJ2-5; D might be TRBD2 (5 bases). Looked up from germline, CDR1 is MDHEN and CDR2 is SYDVKM. V was shortened by 6 bases and J by 6 bases, with 14 bases between the two germline ends. The CDR3 consists of 13 residues.

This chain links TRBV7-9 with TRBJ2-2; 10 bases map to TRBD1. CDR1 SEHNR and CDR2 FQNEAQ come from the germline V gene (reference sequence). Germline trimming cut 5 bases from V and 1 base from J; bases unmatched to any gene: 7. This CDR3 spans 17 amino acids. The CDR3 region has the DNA TGTGCCAGCAGCCGTAGACAGGGGGCAAAGAACACCGGGGAGCTGTTTTTT. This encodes CASSRRQGAKNTGELFF.

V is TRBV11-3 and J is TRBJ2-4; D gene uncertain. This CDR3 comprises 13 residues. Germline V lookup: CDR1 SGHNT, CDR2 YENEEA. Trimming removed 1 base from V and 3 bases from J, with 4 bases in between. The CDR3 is CASSLGGKNIQYF. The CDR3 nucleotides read TGTGCCAGCAGCTTAGGAGGCAAAAACATTCAGTACTTC. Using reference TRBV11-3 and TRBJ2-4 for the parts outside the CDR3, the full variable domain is EAGVVQSPRYKIIEKKQPVAFWCNPISGHNTLYWYLQNLGQGPELLIRYENEEAVDDSQLPKDRFSAERLKGVDSTLKIQPAELGDSAVYLCASSLGGKNIQYFGAGTRLSVL.

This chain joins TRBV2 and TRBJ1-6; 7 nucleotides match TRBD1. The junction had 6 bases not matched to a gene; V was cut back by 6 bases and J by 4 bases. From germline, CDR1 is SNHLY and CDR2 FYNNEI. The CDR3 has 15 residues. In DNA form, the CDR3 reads TGTGCCAGCAGAGCGGAGGGACAGTATAATTCACCCCTCCACTTT. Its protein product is CASRAEGQYNSPLHF.